This T cell receptor (beta chain) was recorded in a study of blood T cell repertoires in COVID-19 (dated by TCRdb to between 2020 and 2021). Describing the broader study: The collaborator samples originated in the United States, Italy and Spain and spanned the acute and convalescent phases of COVID-19. The samples were drawn from two sources: the first 160 participants of the ongoing ImmuneRACE study, and 1,254 subjects contributed by 6 global collaborators. The repertoires were made available in a free public database intended to serve as a resource for research on the immune response to SARS-CoV-2. Where HLA class I and class II types were available, the types were taken from metadata supplied by the sample provider, not from assay-based typing. Deeply sampled blood TCRbeta repertoires from subjects exposed to, actively infected with, or recovered from COVID-19 were included in the dataset. The material from the prospective study consisted of cDNA or gDNA derived from T cells, B-cell-depleted T cells, or PBMCs. A de-identified subject ID, COVID-19 status, age in years and sex were almost always included in the sample metadata.

TCRbeta CDR3 regions were amplified from genomic DNA by means of the immunoSEQ Assay, a bias-controlled multiplex PCR. The authors' analysis ran thus. Within the assay, amplification of reference gene primers was used to estimate how many nucleated cells each sample contained. To quantify the absolute abundance of each unique TCRbeta CDR3 rearrangement, sequence reads were collapsed and filtered. For each sample, productive Simpson clonality was calculated as the square root of Simpson's diversity index across productive rearrangements. This immuneACCESS table, as held by TCRdb, lists in-frame sequences with V and J called but not all clones. Of the missing ones, under half trace to an unresolved V gene in checked studies; the others have no known cause. That table is the source of V, J and clone size, and D and trimming were worked out from the DNA. The table for this sample lists some 270,000 clones; 89% of them were counted only once. The top ten clonotypes cover around 4.6% of the sample.

Another Seattle source contributed samples from volunteer blood donors who had recovered from COVID-19. Whole blood was collected in K2EDTA tubes by collaborating institutions according to the institutions' own protocols. For TCRbeta analysis, collaborators shipped samples as frozen whole blood, isolated PBMCs, or DNA extracted from either of those sample types. The CDR3 covers 14 residues, taking in both the cysteine and the phenylalanine. Only the CDR3 portion is preserved as DNA: 42 bases, with reading frame beginning at the first base. The germline V gene (reference sequence) provides CDR1 MNHEY and CDR2 SMNVEV. V sheds 5 bases and J sheds 5 bases, leaving 15 bases between their ends. This clone has a single count. Its target antigen remains unknown. No clone much larger than this one lies a single base away; base qualities are absent. Overall results and qualifications from the work: Clinical and demographic metadata were provided uncurated, with the amount varying by source and participant.

The TCR comes from a woman aged 40 to 50 who had recovered from COVID-19. The sequence is built from TRBV27 and TRBJ2-5, with TRBD2 as a weak D call on 6 bases. Input material: peripheral blood. The DNA is as follows: TGTGCCAGCAGTGCATTGGGGAGGCGGGAGACCCAGTACTTC. Translated, it reads CASSALGRRETQYF.